Following are 12 T cell receptor beta chains from one sample sequenced in a study of T cells in localized non-small cell lung cancer. The data were produced by immunoSEQ multiplex PCR, yet TCRdb's version contains in-frame clones alone and is incomplete. The data hold roughly 30,000 clones, with about 92% observed a single time. Sequencing used peripheral blood mononuclear cells, obtained before any cancer treatment. The receptor source for this set is a woman aged 35 to 70 with stage III lung adenocarcinoma.

DNA for the CDR3: TGTGCCAGTAGTATTCAGTACCAAGAGACCCAGTACTTC. Residues: CASSIQYQETQYF. The chain joins TRBV19 to TRBJ2-5; D is unresolved. V was cut by 3 bases and J by 0 bases, with 5 bases left in between. The CDR3 is 13 amino acids. The germline gives CDR1 LNHDA, CDR2 SQIVND (reference sequence). Based on the CDR3 plus reference TRBV19 and TRBJ2-5, the full variable domain is DGGITQSPKYLFRKEGQNVTLSCEQNLNHDAMYWYRQDPGQGLRLIYYSQIVNDFQKGDIAEGYSVSREKKESFPLTVTSAQKNPTAFYLCASSIQYQETQYFGPGTRLLVL.

The V call is TRBV5-1, the J call TRBJ1-4; D possibly corresponds to TRBD1 (6 bases). Trimming shortened V by 5 bases and J by 8 bases, and 16 bases separated the two germline ends. CDR1 SGHRS and CDR2 YFSETQ come from the germline V gene. The CDR3 spans 14 residues. The CDR3, as DNA: TGCGCCAGCAGACGGGGACAAGGACGAGAAAAACTGTTTTTT. Residues: CASRRGQGREKLFF.

The chain carries TRBV9 and TRBJ2-1; a possible D gene is TRBD1 (6 bases). V shed 0 bases and J shed 7 bases, with 11 bases lying between them. Germline values: CDR1 SGDLS, CDR2 YYNGEE. This CDR3 comprises 14 residues. DNA of the CDR3: TGTGCCAGCAGCGTAGATAACAGGGTAAATGAGCAGTTCTTC. Amino acid sequence: CASSVDNRVNEQFF.

The chain joins TRBV15 to TRBJ1-1; D is perhaps TRBD1 (6 bases). This CDR3 is 15 amino acids long. Germline V gene lookup returns CDR1 LNHNV and CDR2 YYDKDF (reference sequence). V gave up 0 bases and J gave up 1 base, with 9 bases separating them. The chain's CDR3 is CATSRDRGQNTEAFF. As DNA, the CDR3 is TGTGCCACCAGCAGAGATCGGGGACAGAACACTGAAGCTTTCTTT.

The rearrangement uses TRBV2 and TRBJ1-5; tentatively, D is TRBD1 (6 bases). CDR1 and CDR2 (germline): SNHLY, FYNNEI. The V end lost 7 bases, the J end lost 9 bases, and 22 bases lay between the germline ends. The CDR3 is made up of 15 amino acids. The CDR3 loop reads CASTDLRQAVTPQHF. The CDR3 coding sequence is TGTGCCAGCACCGACCTTAGACAGGCCGTGACGCCCCAGCATTTT.

The genes are TRBV6-6 and TRBJ1-1, with a weak D call TRBD1 (5 bases). Germline V lookup: CDR1 MNHNY, CDR2 SVGAGI (reference sequence). The CDR3 is 13 amino acids. V lost 7 bases, J lost 5 bases, and 14 bases lay in between. This chain's CDR3 is CASNRGVQTEAFF. The CDR3 nucleotides are TGTGCCAGCAACCGAGGGGTACAAACTGAAGCTTTCTTT.

This clone came up a few times. The V call is TRBV18, the J call TRBJ2-7; D assignment may be TRBD1 or TRBD2 (5 bases each). The CDR3 length is 15 residues. CDR1 is KGHSH and CDR2 is LQKENI in the germline V gene. Trimming cost V 2 bases and J 5 bases, with 16 bases left between them. The CDR3, as DNA: TGTGCCAGCTCACCAATGTGGCAGGGAGAGAACGAGCAGTACTTC. This encodes CASSPMWQGENEQYF.

The chain uses TRBV5-1 and TRBJ2-7; D ambiguous. The CDR3 has 15 residues. Germline-derived CDR1 and CDR2 are SGHRS and YFSETQ. The ends were cut back, 0 bases at V and 6 bases at J, with 16 bases in the middle. CDR3 nucleotide sequence: TGCGCCAGCAGCTTGGAGGTCCGAGGCTTGGGCGAGCAGTACTTC. It is translated as CASSLEVRGLGEQYF.

This chain links TRBV6-4 with TRBJ1-2; D perhaps matches TRBD1 (6 bases). V lost 4 bases, J lost 5 bases, and 23 bases lay in between. This CDR3 has 17 amino acids. Germline values: CDR1 MRHNA, CDR2 SNTAGT. CDR3 sequence: CASSGPGGAMVEYGYTF. The CDR3 DNA reads as TGTGCCAGCAGTGGACCGGGGGGGGCGATGGTAGAATATGGCTACACCTTC.

This rearrangement joins TRBV5-4 to TRBJ1-2, with TRBD1 as a possible D gene (5 bases). Trimming removed 1 base from V and 2 bases from J, with 6 bases in between. This CDR3 is built from 13 residues. Germline V gene data show CDR1 as SGHNT and CDR2 as YYREEE (reference sequence). DNA for the CDR3: TGTGCCAGCAGCTTGAAGGGGAACTATGGCTACACCTTC. Translation gives CASSLKGNYGYTF.

The rearrangement joins TRBV15 to TRBJ1-1; no reliable D call. Germline V CDR1 and CDR2: LNHNV, YYDKDF (reference sequence). Trimming stripped 0 bases from V and 5 bases from J, with 4 bases between. The CDR3 extends over 12 amino acids. As DNA, the CDR3 is TGTGCCACCAGCAGAGATCAGACTGAAGCTTTCTTT. Protein product: CATSRDQTEAFF.

The chain links TRBV7-9 to TRBJ1-2; no clear D gene. Germline V gives CDR1 SEHNR, CDR2 FQNEAQ (reference sequence). V was clipped by 5 bases and J by 4 bases, with 11 bases between them. The CDR3 is 13 amino acids. In DNA form, the CDR3 reads TGTGCCAGCAGCGCGGGCCTCCTCTATGGCTACACCTTC. This sequence encodes CASSAGLLYGYTF.